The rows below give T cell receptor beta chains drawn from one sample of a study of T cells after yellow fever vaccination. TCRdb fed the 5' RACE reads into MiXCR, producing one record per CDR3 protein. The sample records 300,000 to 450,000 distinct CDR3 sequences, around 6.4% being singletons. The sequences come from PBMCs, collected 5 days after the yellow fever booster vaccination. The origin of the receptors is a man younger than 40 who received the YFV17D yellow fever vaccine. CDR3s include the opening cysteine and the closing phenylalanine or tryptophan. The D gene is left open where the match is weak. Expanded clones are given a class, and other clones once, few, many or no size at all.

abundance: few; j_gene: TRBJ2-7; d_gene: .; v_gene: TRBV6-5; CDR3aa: CASSSIPLGTEQYF; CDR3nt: TGTGCCAGCAGTTCAATCCCCCTCGGGACCGAGCAGTACTTC
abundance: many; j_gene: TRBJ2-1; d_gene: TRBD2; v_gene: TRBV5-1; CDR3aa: CASSLAMGSGRGSNEQFF; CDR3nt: TGCGCCAGCAGCTTGGCCATGGGGAGCGGGAGAGGGTCCAATGAGCAGTTCTTC
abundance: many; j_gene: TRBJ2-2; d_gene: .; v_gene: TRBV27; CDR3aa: CASSRIGSGELFF; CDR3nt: TGTGCCAGCAGTAGGATTGGGTCCGGGGAGCTGTTTTTT
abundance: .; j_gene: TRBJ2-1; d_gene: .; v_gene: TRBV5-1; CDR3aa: CASSKGQSGYNEQFF; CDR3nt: TGCGCCAGCAGCAAGGGACAAAGTGGCTACAATGAGCAGTTCTTC
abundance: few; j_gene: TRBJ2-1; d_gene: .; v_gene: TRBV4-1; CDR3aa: CASSQTGAKNEQFF; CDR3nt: TGCGCCAGCAGCCAAACCGGGGCTAAGAATGAGCAGTTCTTC
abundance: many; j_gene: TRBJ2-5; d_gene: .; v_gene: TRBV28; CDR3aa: CASSLLGGWETQYF; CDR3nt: TGTGCCAGCAGTTTACTAGGAGGTTGGGAGACCCAGTACTTC
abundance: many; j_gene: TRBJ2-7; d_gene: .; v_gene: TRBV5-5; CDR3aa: CASSFGQRQDEQYF; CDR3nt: TGTGCCAGCAGCTTTGGACAGCGCCAGGACGAGCAGTACTTC
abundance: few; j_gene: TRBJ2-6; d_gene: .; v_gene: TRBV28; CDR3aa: CASSPQASGANVLTF; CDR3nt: TGTGCCAGCAGTCCGCAGGCTTCTGGGGCCAACGTCCTGACTTTC
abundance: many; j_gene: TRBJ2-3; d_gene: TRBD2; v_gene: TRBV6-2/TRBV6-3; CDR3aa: CASSYFAGGRDTQYF; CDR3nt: TGTGCCAGCAGTTACTTCGCGGGGGGCCGAGATACGCAGTATTTT
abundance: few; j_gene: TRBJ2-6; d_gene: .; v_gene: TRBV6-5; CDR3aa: CASSYSVDGYLSGANVLTF; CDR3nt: TGTGCCAGCAGTTACTCGGTAGACGGGTACCTCTCTGGGGCCAACGTCCTGACTTTC
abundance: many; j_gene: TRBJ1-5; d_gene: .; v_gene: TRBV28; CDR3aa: CASSRPGLFNQPQHF; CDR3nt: TGTGCCAGCAGTAGACCGGGGCTATTCAATCAGCCCCAGCATTTT
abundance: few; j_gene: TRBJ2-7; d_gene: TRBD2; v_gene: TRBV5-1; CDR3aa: CASSFGGSGPYEQYF; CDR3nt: TGCGCCAGCAGCTTCGGAGGTAGCGGGCCCTACGAGCAGTACTTC
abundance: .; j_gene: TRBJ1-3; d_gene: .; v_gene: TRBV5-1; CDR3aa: CASSLEGYGNTIYF; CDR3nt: TGCGCCAGCAGCTTGGAGGGGTATGGAAACACCATATATTTT
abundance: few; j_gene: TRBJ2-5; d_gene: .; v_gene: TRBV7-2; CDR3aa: CASRYREETQYF; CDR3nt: TGTGCCAGCAGGTACAGAGAAGAGACCCAGTACTTC
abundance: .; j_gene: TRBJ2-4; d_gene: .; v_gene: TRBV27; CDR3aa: CASRALGRGLAKNIQYF; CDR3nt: TGTGCCAGCAGGGCCCTTGGGAGGGGGCTAGCCAAAAACATTCAGTACTTC
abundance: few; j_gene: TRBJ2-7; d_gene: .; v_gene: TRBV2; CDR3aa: CASRRGAAYEQYF; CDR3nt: TGTGCCAGCCGCCGCGGCGCGGCCTACGAGCAGTACTTC
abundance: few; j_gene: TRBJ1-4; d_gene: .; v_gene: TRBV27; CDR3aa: CASSLLSTNEKLFF; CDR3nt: TGTGCCAGCAGTTTATTGTCAACTAATGAAAAACTGTTTTTT
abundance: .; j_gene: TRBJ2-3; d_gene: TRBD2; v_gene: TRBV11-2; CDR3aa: CASSPWTSGAKGFRDTQYF; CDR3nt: TGTGCCAGCAGCCCCTGGACTAGCGGGGCGAAGGGGTTCAGGGATACGCAGTATTTT
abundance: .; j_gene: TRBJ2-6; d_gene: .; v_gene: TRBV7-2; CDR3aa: CASSLDPGTGANVLTF; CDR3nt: TGTGCCAGCAGCTTGGACCCCGGCACTGGGGCCAACGTCCTGACTTTC
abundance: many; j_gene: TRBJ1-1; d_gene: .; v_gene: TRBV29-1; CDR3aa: CSVRVPGRTNTEAFF; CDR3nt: TGCAGCGTTCGAGTTCCGGGCAGAACGAACACTGAAGCTTTCTTT
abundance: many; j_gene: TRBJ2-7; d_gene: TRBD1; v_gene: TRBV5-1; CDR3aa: CASSGGQATYEQYF; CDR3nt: TGCGCCAGCAGCGGGGGACAGGCCACCTACGAGCAGTACTTC
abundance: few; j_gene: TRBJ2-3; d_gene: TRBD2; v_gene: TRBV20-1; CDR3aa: CSARSWTSGGSDFTDTQYF; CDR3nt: TGCAGTGCTAGATCCTGGACTAGCGGGGGATCGGATTTCACAGATACGCAGTATTTT
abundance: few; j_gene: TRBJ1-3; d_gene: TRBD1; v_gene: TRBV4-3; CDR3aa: CASSQQSGGGNTIYF; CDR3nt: TGCGCCAGCAGCCAACAGTCAGGGGGCGGAAACACCATATATTTT
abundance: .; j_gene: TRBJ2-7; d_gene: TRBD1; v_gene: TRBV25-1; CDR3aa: CASSDPRTGTYEQYF; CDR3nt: TGTGCCAGCAGTGACCCACGGACAGGGACCTACGAGCAGTACTTC
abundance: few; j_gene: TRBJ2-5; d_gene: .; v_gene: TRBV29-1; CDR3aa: CSVPPGLQETQYF; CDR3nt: TGCAGCGTCCCACCGGGTCTCCAAGAGACCCAGTACTTC
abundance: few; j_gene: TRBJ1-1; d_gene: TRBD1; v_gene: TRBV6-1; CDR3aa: CASSQGQGVNPEAFF; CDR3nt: TGTGCCAGCAGTCAAGGGCAGGGGGTGAATCCTGAAGCTTTCTTT
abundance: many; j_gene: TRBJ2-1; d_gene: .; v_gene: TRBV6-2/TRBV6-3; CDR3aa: CASEGQSSYNEQFF; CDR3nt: TGTGCCAGCGAGGGACAAAGCTCCTACAATGAGCAGTTCTTC
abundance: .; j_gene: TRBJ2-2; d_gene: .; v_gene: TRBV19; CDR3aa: CASRQRTGTASTGELFF; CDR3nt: TGTGCCAGTAGACAAAGAACCGGGACCGCTTCCACCGGGGAGCTGTTTTTT
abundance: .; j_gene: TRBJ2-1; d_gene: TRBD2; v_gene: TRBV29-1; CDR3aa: CSVRGGLAGASSYNEQFF; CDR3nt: TGCAGCGTCCGAGGGGGACTAGCGGGGGCCAGCTCCTACAATGAGCAGTTCTTC
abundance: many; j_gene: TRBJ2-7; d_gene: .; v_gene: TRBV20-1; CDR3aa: CSARAAEQYF; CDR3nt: TGCAGTGCTAGAGCCGCCGAGCAGTACTTC
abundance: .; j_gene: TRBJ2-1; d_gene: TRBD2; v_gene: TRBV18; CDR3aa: CASRSGSAVNEQFF; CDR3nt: TGTGCCAGCCGTAGCGGGAGTGCGGTAAATGAGCAGTTCTTC
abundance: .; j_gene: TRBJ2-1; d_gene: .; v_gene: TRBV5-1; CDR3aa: CASSLAVGRGDYNEQFF; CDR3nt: TGCGCCAGCAGCTTGGCCGTTGGGCGCGGAGATTACAATGAGCAGTTCTTC
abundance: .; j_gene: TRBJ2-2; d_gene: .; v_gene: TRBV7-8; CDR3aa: CASSSLGVPGELFF; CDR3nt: TGTGCCAGCAGCTCTTTAGGGGTACCCGGGGAGCTGTTTTTT
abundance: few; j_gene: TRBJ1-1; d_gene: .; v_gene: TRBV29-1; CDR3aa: CSVAGLPAAFF; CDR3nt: TGCAGCGTAGCTGGACTTCCGGCAGCTTTCTTT
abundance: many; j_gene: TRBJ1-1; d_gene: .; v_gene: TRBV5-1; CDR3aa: CASSFRGFDTEAFF; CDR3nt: TGCGCCAGCAGCTTTCGGGGCTTCGACACTGAAGCTTTCTTT
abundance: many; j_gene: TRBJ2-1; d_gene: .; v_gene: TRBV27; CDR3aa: CASSPANEQFF; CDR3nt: TGTGCCAGCAGTCCCGCAAATGAGCAGTTCTTC
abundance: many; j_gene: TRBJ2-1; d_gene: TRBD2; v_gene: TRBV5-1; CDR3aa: CASSLASGRAGDEQFF; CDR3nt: TGCGCCAGCAGCTTGGCCAGCGGGAGGGCCGGGGATGAGCAGTTCTTC
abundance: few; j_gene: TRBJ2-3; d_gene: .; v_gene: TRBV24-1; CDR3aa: CATRSCDIDYTDTQYF; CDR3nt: TGTGCCACGAGGTCGTGCGACATCGATTACACAGATACGCAGTATTTT
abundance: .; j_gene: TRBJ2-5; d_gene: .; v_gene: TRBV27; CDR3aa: CASSRWLPLGGETQYF; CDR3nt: TGTGCCAGCAGTCGTTGGCTACCCCTAGGGGGAGAGACCCAGTACTTC
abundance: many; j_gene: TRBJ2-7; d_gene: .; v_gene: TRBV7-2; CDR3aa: CASSFNRNYEQYF; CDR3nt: TGTGCCAGCAGCTTTAATAGAAACTACGAGCAGTACTTC
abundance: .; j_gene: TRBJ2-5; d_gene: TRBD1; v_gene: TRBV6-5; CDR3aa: CASSYSIQGAGTQYF; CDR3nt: TGTGCCAGCAGTTACTCGATTCAGGGGGCAGGGACCCAGTACTTC
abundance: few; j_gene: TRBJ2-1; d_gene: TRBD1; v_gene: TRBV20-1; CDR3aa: CSAGSGQGYNEQFF; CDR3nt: TGCAGTGCTGGGTCGGGACAGGGCTACAATGAGCAGTTCTTC
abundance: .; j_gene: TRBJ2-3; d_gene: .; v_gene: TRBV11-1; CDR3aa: CASSYGPTTPSQYF; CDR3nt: TGTGCCAGCAGCTATGGGCCAACTACCCCATCGCAGTATTTT
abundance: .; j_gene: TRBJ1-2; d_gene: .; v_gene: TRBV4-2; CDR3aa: CASSQDQGLGYTF; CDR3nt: TGTGCCAGCAGCCAAGATCAGGGGTTGGGCTACACCTTC
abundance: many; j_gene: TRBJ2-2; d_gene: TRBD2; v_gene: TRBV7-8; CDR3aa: CASSLGTSGSVAGELFF; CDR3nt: TGTGCCAGCAGCCTCGGGACTAGCGGGAGTGTGGCCGGGGAGCTGTTTTTT
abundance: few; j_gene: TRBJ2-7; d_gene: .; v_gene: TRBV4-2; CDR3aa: CASSQSTPQPYEQYF; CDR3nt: TGTGCCAGCAGCCAAAGTACTCCACAGCCTTACGAGCAGTACTTC
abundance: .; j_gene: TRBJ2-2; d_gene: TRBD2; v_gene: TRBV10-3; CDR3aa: CAISGTSGSTGELFF; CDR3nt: TGTGCCATCAGCGGGACTAGCGGAAGCACCGGGGAGCTGTTTTTT
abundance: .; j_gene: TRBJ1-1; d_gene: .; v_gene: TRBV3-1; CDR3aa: CASSQPPDGNTEAFF; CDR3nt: TGTGCCAGCAGCCAACCCCCGGACGGGAACACTGAAGCTTTCTTT
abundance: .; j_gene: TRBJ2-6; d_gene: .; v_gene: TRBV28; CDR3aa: CASLTGPGIGSGANVLTF; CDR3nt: TGTGCCAGCCTCACCGGTCCAGGGATAGGCTCTGGGGCCAACGTCCTGACTTTC
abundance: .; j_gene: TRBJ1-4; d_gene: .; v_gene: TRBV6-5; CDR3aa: CASSYSPLAREKLFF; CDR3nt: TGTGCCAGCAGTTACTCCCCCCTGGCCCGTGAAAAACTGTTTTTT
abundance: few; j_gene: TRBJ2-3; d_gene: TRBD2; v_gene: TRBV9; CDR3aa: CASSVDTRLAGPGTDTQYF; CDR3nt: TGTGCCAGCAGCGTAGATACCAGACTAGCGGGACCCGGCACAGATACGCAGTATTTT